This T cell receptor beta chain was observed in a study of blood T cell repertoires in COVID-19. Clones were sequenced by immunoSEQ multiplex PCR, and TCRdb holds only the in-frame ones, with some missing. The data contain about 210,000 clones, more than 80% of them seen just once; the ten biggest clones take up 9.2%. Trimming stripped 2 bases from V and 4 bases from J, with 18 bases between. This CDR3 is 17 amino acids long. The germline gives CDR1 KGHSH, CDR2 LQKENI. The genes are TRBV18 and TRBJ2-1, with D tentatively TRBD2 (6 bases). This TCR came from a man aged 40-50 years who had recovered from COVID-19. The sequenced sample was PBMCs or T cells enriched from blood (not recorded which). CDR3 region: CASSPYSIGGIYNEQFF. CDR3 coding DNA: TGTGCCAGCTCACCATACTCCATTGGGGGGATTTACAATGAGCAGTTCTTC.